These 23 T cell receptor beta chains originate from one sample sequenced in a study of blood T cell repertoires in COVID-19. The assay was immunoSEQ multiplex PCR, and TCRdb's table has in-frame clones only and misses some. The data contain 250,000 to 400,000 clones, roughly 90% of them singletons. Sequencing used peripheral blood. These receptors were obtained from a woman younger than 45 with COVID-19, enrolled during active disease.

The chain uses TRBV11-3 and TRBJ2-7; TRBD1 matches 8 bases. The CDR3 runs to 16 residues. V was clipped by 5 bases and J by 4 bases; unmatched bases: 13. CDR1 and CDR2 (germline): SGHNT, YENEEA. DNA for the CDR3: TGTGCCAGCAGCCCAGGGACCGGGACAGGAAGATACGAGCAGTACTTC. Translating gives CASSPGTGTGRYEQYF.

This chain links TRBV29-1 with TRBJ2-2; 7 nucleotides match TRBD1. This CDR3 contains 13 residues. Trimming removed 5 bases from V and 5 bases from J; junction bases left unmatched: 5. Per the germline V gene, CDR1 is SQVTM and CDR2 is ANQGSEA. CDR3 sequence reads: CSVTTGWTGELFF. The CDR3 nucleotides read TGCAGCGTTACGACAGGGTGGACCGGGGAGCTGTTTTTT.

This clone appeared many times. The rearrangement uses TRBV3-1 (or the pseudogene TRBV3-2) and TRBJ2-6; no firm D call. The CDR3 covers 15 residues. Per germline, CDR1 LGHDT and CDR2 YNNKEL (reference sequence). The V end lost 0 bases, the J end lost 2 bases, and 5 bases lay between the germline ends. The chain's CDR3 is CASSQDYTGANVLTF. The CDR3 coding sequence is TGTGCCAGCAGCCAAGATTACACTGGGGCCAACGTCCTGACTTTC.

The V call is TRBV19, the J call TRBJ2-2, with D possibly being TRBD1 (5 bases). V was trimmed by 4 bases and J by 6 bases, leaving 6 bases between them. The CDR3 covers 12 residues. Germline CDR1 LNHDA, CDR2 SQIVND (reference sequence). The CDR3 bases are TGTGCCAGTAGTACACAGGCCGGGGAGCTGTTTTTT. This translates into CASSTQAGELFF.

This chain links TRBV19 with TRBJ2-2; the match to TRBD2 covers 13 bases. This CDR3 comprises 19 residues. The germline V gene encodes CDR1 LNHDA and CDR2 SQIVND (reference sequence). V shed 4 bases, J shed 5 bases, and the junction held 13 bases outside the gene matches. Written as DNA, the CDR3 is TGTGCCAGTAGTAGAACCGGACTAGCGGGAGACTTGGGTACCGGGGAGCTGTTTTTT. Protein sequence: CASSRTGLAGDLGTGELFF.

This chain joins TRBV3-1 (or the pseudogene TRBV3-2) and TRBJ2-1, with 10 nucleotides matching TRBD2. CDR1 LGHDT and CDR2 YNNKEL come from the germline V gene (reference sequence). The CDR3 extends over 21 amino acids. V lost 0 bases to trimming and J lost 0 bases; unmatched junction nucleotides: 14. The CDR3 sequence: CASSQEGSSGSRLSSYNEQFF. CDR3 DNA sequence: TGTGCCAGCAGCCAAGAAGGTTCTAGCGGGAGTCGACTGAGCTCCTACAATGAGCAGTTCTTC.

This chain connects TRBV24-1 to TRBJ2-2; D is possibly TRBD2 (5 bases). Germline V gene sequence: CDR1 KGHDR, CDR2 SFDVKD. The CDR3 has 17 residues. V dropped 1 base and J dropped 1 base, with 12 bases sitting between them. CDR3 bases: TGTGCCACCAGTGATTTTCCCCTAGGAGGGAACACCGGGGAGCTGTTTTTT. Amino acids: CATSDFPLGGNTGELFF.

The chain employs TRBV5-1 and TRBJ1-1, with D unclear. CDR3 length: 14 amino acids. V was cut by 0 bases and J by 7 bases, with 13 bases left in between. Germline V CDR1 and CDR2: SGHRS, YFSETQ. The CDR3 region has the DNA TGCGCCAGCAGCTTGGACGCCCCGGGGAATGAAGCTTTCTTT. Its translation is CASSLDAPGNEAFF.

This clone was picked up one time. The genes are TRBV6-5 and TRBJ2-2; 9 nucleotides agree with TRBD1. The germline V gene has CDR1 MNHEY and CDR2 SVGAGI. The CDR3 totals 14 residues. J gave up 6 bases and V 5 bases, and 4 bases lay outside the gene matches. The CDR3 nucleotides read TGTGCCAGCAGTAGACAGGGGGATTCCGGGGAGCTGTTTTTT. This encodes CASSRQGDSGELFF.

The chain joins TRBV29-1 to TRBJ2-1, with D maybe TRBD1 (5 bases). CDR3 length: 12 residues. Germline assignment: CDR1 SQVTM and CDR2 ANQGSEA. With 3 bases removed from V and 4 bases from J, the gap between germline ends came to 7 bases. In DNA, the CDR3 is TGCAGCGTTGATGACAGATACAATGAGCAGTTCTTC. As protein: CSVDDRYNEQFF.

The J gene is TRBJ1-5, the V gene TRBV2, with 8 bases lining up with TRBD1. This CDR3 spans 15 amino acids. Germline-derived CDR1 and CDR2 are SNHLY and FYNNEI. Trimming took 3 bases from V and 9 from J; bases not matched to a gene: 10. The CDR3 protein is CASSDNRGLLSPQHF. CDR3 nucleotides: TGTGCCAGCAGTGACAACAGGGGGTTGCTTTCGCCCCAGCATTTT.

V gene TRBV7-8 combines with J gene TRBJ2-7; 10 positions match TRBD1. Trimming removed 5 bases from V and 6 bases from J; junction bases left unmatched: 7. CDR1 and CDR2 from the germline V gene are SGHVS and FQNEAQ. The CDR3 runs to 14 residues. The CDR3: CASSVRDRGGEQYF. The CDR3 DNA follows: TGTGCCAGCAGCGTCCGGGACAGGGGAGGCGAGCAGTACTTC.

The rearrangement uses TRBV6-1 and TRBJ2-3; D gene unclear. Trimming shortened V by 1 base and J by 7 bases, and 9 bases separated the two germline ends. This CDR3 contains 13 residues. CDR1 is MNHNS, CDR2 SASEGT, per germline. The CDR3 region is CASSEVLLNTQYF. The CDR3 DNA reads TGTGCCAGCAGTGAAGTGCTACTCAATACGCAGTATTTT.

V gene TRBV30 combines with J gene TRBJ1-4; D is undetermined. CDR3 size: 13 residues. V lost 2 bases to trimming and J lost 7 bases, with 11 bases between them. Germline V gene data show CDR1 as GTSNPN and CDR2 as SVGIG (reference sequence). The CDR3 DNA is TGTGCCTGGAGTACGGGAGTTACTGAAAAACTGTTTTTT. Amino acid sequence: CAWSTGVTEKLFF.

This clone was found once. J is TRBJ1-1 and V is TRBV19; tentative D call: TRBD1 (6 bases). Germline V gene lookup returns CDR1 LNHDA and CDR2 SQIVND (reference sequence). Trimming stripped 5 bases from V and 4 bases from J, with 17 bases between. CDR3 length: 15 residues. CDR3 DNA: TGTGCCAGTAGTCAGGGACAATCTCACGGCACTGAAGCTTTCTTT. Encoded protein: CASSQGQSHGTEAFF.

This clone was seen more than once but under ten times. Within the sample, other DNA sequences also encode this same CDR3. For the CDR3, the DNA is TGCGCCAGCAGCTTGGGGACAGGGAATCAGCCCCAGCATTTT. Translation: CASSLGTGNQPQHF. This rearrangement joins TRBV5-1 to TRBJ1-5, with 8 bases aligning to TRBD1. Looked up from germline, CDR1 is SGHRS and CDR2 is YFSETQ. J lost 4 bases, V lost 0 bases, and 0 bases had no gene match. CDR3 length: 14 residues.

This clone was detected only a few times. The gene calls are TRBV28 and TRBJ2-7; no firm D call. This CDR3 region has 12 residues. The germline CDR1 and CDR2 sequences are MDHEN and SYDVKM. V was clipped by 6 bases and J by 3 bases, with 9 bases between them. CDR3 sequence (DNA): TGTGCCAGCAGCCCTAACAGCTACGAGCAGTACTTC. This sequence encodes CASSPNSYEQYF.

A single count supports this clone. The chain recombines TRBV7-9 with TRBJ2-1; D is uncertain. This CDR3 has 13 amino acids. CDR1 and CDR2 (germline): SEHNR, FQNEAQ (reference sequence). V was cut by 5 bases and J by 4 bases, with 9 bases left in between. The CDR3 sequence is CASSPDPYNEQFF. The DNA of the CDR3 is TGTGCCAGCAGCCCAGATCCGTACAATGAGCAGTTCTTC.

CDR3 residues: CASSLAGTGFLGYGNQPQHF. In nucleotides, the CDR3 is TGTGCCAGTAGCTTGGCAGGGACAGGGTTTTTAGGATATGGCAATCAGCCCCAGCATTTT. The V gene is TRBV19, the J gene TRBJ1-5; 9 bases are a match to TRBD1. The germline gives CDR1 LNHDA, CDR2 SQIVND (reference sequence). V shed 6 bases, J shed 2 bases, and the junction held 20 bases outside the gene matches. This CDR3 spans 20 amino acids.

The V and J genes are TRBV30 and TRBJ2-7; a weak D match, TRBD2 (6 bases). V was shortened by 2 bases and J by 3 bases, with 8 bases between the two germline ends. Germline V gives CDR1 GTSNPN, CDR2 SVGIG (reference sequence). The CDR3 has 12 amino acids. CDR3: CAWSRGFYEQYF. The CDR3 DNA sequence: TGTGCCTGGAGTCGGGGGTTCTACGAGCAGTACTTC.

V is TRBV7-9 and J is TRBJ2-2; D uncertain. The V end was cut by 7 bases, the J end by 1 base, with 10 bases between. Germline V gene sequence: CDR1 SEHNR, CDR2 FQNEAQ (reference sequence). The length of the CDR3 is 14 residues. The CDR3 sequence: CASTHGGNTGELFF. The CDR3 nucleotides are TGTGCCAGCACTCATGGCGGGAACACCGGGGAGCTGTTTTTT.

The chain uses TRBV7-9 and TRBJ2-4; 10 bases are shared with TRBD1. CDR3 size: 18 residues. The germline gives CDR1 SEHNR, CDR2 FQNEAQ (reference sequence). Trimming cost V 5 bases and J 6 bases; bases outside gene matches: 16. CDR3 sequence (DNA): TGTGCCAGCAGCCAAACATTTACCGGGACAGGGGACAGAAACATTCAGTACTTC. Protein: CASSQTFTGTGDRNIQYF.

The chain employs TRBV28 and TRBJ2-2; D not resolved. Germline V lookup: CDR1 MDHEN, CDR2 SYDVKM. Trimming stripped 5 bases from V and 5 bases from J, with 12 bases between. The CDR3 contains 14 residues. CDR3 DNA sequence: TGTGCCAGCAGTGTCCCAGGCCGGACCGGGGAGCTGTTTTTT. This sequence encodes CASSVPGRTGELFF.